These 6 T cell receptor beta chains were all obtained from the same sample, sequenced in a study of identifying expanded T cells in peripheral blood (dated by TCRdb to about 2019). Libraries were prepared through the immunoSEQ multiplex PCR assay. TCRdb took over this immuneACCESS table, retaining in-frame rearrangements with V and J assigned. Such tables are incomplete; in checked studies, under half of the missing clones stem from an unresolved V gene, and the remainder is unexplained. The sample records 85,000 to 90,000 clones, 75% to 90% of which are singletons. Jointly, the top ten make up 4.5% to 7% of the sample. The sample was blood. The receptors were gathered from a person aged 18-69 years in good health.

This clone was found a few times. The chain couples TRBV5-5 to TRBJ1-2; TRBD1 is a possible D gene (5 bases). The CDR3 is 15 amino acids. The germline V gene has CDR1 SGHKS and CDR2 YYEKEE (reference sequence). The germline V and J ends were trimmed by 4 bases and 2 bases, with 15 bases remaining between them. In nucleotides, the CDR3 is TGTGCCAGCAGCGGGCTACTGACAGCCAACTATGGCTACACCTTC. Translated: CASSGLLTANYGYTF.

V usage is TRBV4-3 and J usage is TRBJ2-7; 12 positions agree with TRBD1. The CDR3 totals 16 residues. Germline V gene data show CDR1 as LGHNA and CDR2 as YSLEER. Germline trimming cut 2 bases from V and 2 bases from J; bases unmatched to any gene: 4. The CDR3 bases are TGCGCCAGCAGCCAATGGGGACAGGGGGCTGCCTACGAGCAGTACTTC. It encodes CASSQWGQGAAYEQYF.

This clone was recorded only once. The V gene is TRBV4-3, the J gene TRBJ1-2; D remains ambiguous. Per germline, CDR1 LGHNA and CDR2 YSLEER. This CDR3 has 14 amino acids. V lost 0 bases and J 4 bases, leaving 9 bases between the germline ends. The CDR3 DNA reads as TGCGCCAGCAGCCAAGAGGAAGGGTTCTATGGCTACACCTTC. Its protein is CASSQEEGFYGYTF.

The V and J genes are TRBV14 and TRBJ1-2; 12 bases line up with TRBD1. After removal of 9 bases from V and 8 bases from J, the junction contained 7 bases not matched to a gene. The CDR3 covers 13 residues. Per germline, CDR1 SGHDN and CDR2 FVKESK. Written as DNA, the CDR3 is TGTGCCAGTGGCCGGGACAGGGGGCACGGCTACACCTTC. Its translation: CASGRDRGHGYTF. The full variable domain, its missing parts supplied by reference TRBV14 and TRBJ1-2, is EAGVTQFPSHSVIEKGQTVTLRCDPISGHDNLYWYRRVMGKEIKFLLHFVKESKQDESGMPNNRFLAERTGGTYSTLKVQPAELEDSGVYFCASGRDRGHGYTFGSGTRLTVV.

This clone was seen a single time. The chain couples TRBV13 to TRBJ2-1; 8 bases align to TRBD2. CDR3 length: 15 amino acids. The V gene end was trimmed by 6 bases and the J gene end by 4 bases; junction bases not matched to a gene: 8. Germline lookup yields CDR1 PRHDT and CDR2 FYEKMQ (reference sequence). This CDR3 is CASRSSGGYYNEQFF. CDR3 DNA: TGTGCCAGCAGGTCAAGCGGGGGTTATTACAATGAGCAGTTCTTC.

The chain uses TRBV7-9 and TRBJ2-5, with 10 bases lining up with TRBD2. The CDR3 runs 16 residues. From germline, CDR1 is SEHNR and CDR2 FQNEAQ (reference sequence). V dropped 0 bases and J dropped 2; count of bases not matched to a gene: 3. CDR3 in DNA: TGTGCCAGCAGCTTAGCCCTACTAGCGGGGCAAGAGACCCAGTACTTC. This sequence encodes CASSLALLAGQETQYF.